Below, 15 T cell receptor beta chains from the same sample are listed, as sequenced in a study of control samples from healthy donors and cancer patients. Using immunoSEQ multiplex PCR, the repertoire was profiled, and TCRdb retains in-frame clones only, with some absent. This table holds around 120,000 clones, around nine tenths found once. Sequenced: blood. Receptors originate from a man between 35 and 55 years old in good health.

The chain couples TRBV5-1 to TRBJ2-3, with 13 bases identical to TRBD2. This CDR3 is built from 14 residues. Germline trimming cut 5 bases from V and 4 bases from J; bases unmatched to any gene: 1. Germline-derived CDR1 and CDR2 are SGHRS and YFSETQ. CDR3 residues: CASRGLAGPDTQYF. In DNA, the CDR3 is TGCGCCAGCAGGGGACTAGCGGGGCCAGATACGCAGTATTTT.

This clone was seen only once. This chain connects TRBV25-1 to TRBJ2-1; TRBD2 aligns across 10 bases. Germline assignment: CDR1 MGHDK and CDR2 SYGVNS. The V and J ends lost 4 bases and 10 bases, in that order; junction bases with no gene match: 7. CDR3 size: 14 residues. For the CDR3, the DNA is TGTGCCAGCAGTGGCCAACTAGCGGGGCACGAGCAGTTCTTC. The encoded protein is CASSGQLAGHEQFF.

CDR3 sequence reads: CASSQGVSNQPQHF. DNA for the CDR3: TGTGCCAGCAGCCAAGGAGTTAGCAATCAGCCCCAGCATTTT. J is TRBJ1-5 and V is TRBV3-1 (or the pseudogene TRBV3-2), with unresolved D. This CDR3 region has 14 residues. Trimming took 1 base from V and 0 from J, leaving 4 bases between them. Looked up from germline, CDR1 is LGHDT and CDR2 is YNNKEL (reference sequence).

This rearrangement joins TRBV7-9 to TRBJ2-1; possible D gene TRBD2, 7 bases. The V end lost 1 base, the J end lost 6 bases, and 19 bases lay between the germline ends. The V gene's germline CDR1 is SEHNR and CDR2 FQNEAQ (reference sequence). The CDR3 has 17 residues. The CDR3 is CASSLEPGRGPSNEQFF. As DNA, the CDR3 is TGTGCCAGCAGCTTAGAACCGGGGCGGGGGCCTTCCAATGAGCAGTTCTTC.

This chain uses TRBV6-4 with TRBJ1-2, with 11 bases matching TRBD1. The CDR3 sequence is 19 residues long. Germline CDR1 reads MRHNA; CDR2 reads SNTAGT. V dropped 0 bases and J dropped 6; count of bases not matched to a gene: 15. The CDR3 protein is CASSDSWTGGESTRDGYTF. CDR3 bases: TGTGCCAGCAGTGACTCTTGGACAGGGGGCGAGTCAACGAGGGATGGCTACACCTTC.

The sample holds a few counts of this clone. The chain combines TRBV6-2 or TRBV6-3 with TRBJ1-5, with D perhaps matching TRBD1 (5 bases). The CDR3 length is 14 residues. Trimming removed 6 bases at V and 0 bases at J, with 9 bases between. From germline, CDR1 is MNHEY and CDR2 SVGEGT. CDR3 in DNA: TGTGCCAGCAGCCAGGGACTTAGCAATCAGCCCCAGCATTTT. It is translated as CASSQGLSNQPQHF.

The chain joins TRBV9 to TRBJ1-3; D may be TRBD1 (6 bases). Trimming pared 0 bases from V and 0 bases from J, leaving 16 bases between. The CDR3 contains 18 residues. From germline, CDR1 is SGDLS and CDR2 YYNGEE. CDR3 DNA: TGTGCCAGCAGCGTAGCAGCCAACCGGGACACCTCTGGAAACACCATATATTTT. Amino acid sequence: CASSVAANRDTSGNTIYF.

J is TRBJ2-3 and V is TRBV5-4, with 11 bases aligning to TRBD2. The CDR3 runs to 14 residues. Per the germline V gene, CDR1 is SGHNT and CDR2 is YYREEE (reference sequence). Germline trimming cut 4 bases from V and 4 bases from J; bases unmatched to any gene: 2. In DNA, the CDR3 is TGTGCCAGCAGCCTTAGCGGGGGGGCAGATACGCAGTATTTT. Translating it yields CASSLSGGADTQYF.

This chain links TRBV6-2 or TRBV6-3 with TRBJ1-1; D remains unclear. Germline V gene lookup returns CDR1 MNHEY and CDR2 SVGEGT. This CDR3 spans 13 amino acids. Trimming left V 1 base short and J 1 base short, with 4 bases between. This CDR3 reads CASSYLGNTEAFF. Here the CDR3 DNA reads TGTGCCAGCAGTTACTTGGGGAACACTGAAGCTTTCTTT.

V usage is TRBV5-1 and J usage is TRBJ2-3; TRBD2 matches 9 bases. Germline loops: CDR1 SGHRS, CDR2 YFSETQ. The junction had 2 bases not matched to a gene; V was cut back by 1 base and J by 2 bases. The CDR3 has 15 residues. CDR3 in amino acids: CASSLWTSDTDTQYF. CDR3 bases: TGCGCCAGCAGCTTGTGGACTAGCGACACAGATACGCAGTATTTT.

The chain joins TRBV7-2 to TRBJ2-2, with 10 bases aligning to TRBD2. The CDR3 consists of 15 residues. V lost 4 bases, J lost 4 bases, and 3 bases stayed unmatched. Germline V gives CDR1 SGHTA, CDR2 FQGNSA. The DNA of the CDR3 is TGTGCCAGCAGCTCCCCTAGCGGGGGCACCGGGGAGCTGTTTTTT. As protein: CASSSPSGGTGELFF. Together with reference TRBV7-2 and TRBJ2-2, the CDR3 gives the full variable domain: GAGVSQSPSNKVTEKGKDVELRCDPISGHTALYWYRQSLGQGLEFLIYFQGNSAPDKSGLPSDRFSAERTGGSVSTLTIQRTQQEDSAVYLCASSSPSGGTGELFFGEGSRLTVL.

V usage is TRBV7-8 and J usage is TRBJ1-4; weak D call: TRBD1 (5 bases). CDR3 length: 18 residues. Germline CDR1 and CDR2: SGHVS and FQNEAQ. The V gene lost 5 bases and the J gene lost 5 bases, with 24 bases spanning the gap. The CDR3 sequence: CASSTGRRHGVKNEKLFF. DNA for the CDR3: TGTGCCAGCAGCACAGGTCGCCGCCACGGTGTAAAGAATGAAAAACTGTTTTTT.

The chain couples TRBV3-1 (or the pseudogene TRBV3-2) to TRBJ1-2, with D possibly matching TRBD1 (6 bases). V dropped 0 bases and J dropped 5 bases, with 19 bases sitting between them. The germline V gene has CDR1 LGHDT and CDR2 YNNKEL (reference sequence). The CDR3 runs 17 residues. The DNA for the CDR3 is TGTGCCAGCAGCCAAGATCGGGGGGGCAGGGGATGGTATGGCTACACCTTC. As protein: CASSQDRGGRGWYGYTF.

The chain recombines TRBV5-5 with TRBJ2-7; D is possibly TRBD1 (6 bases). The CDR3 covers 13 residues. Germline V gene lookup returns CDR1 SGHKS and CDR2 YYEKEE (reference sequence). V was shortened by 4 bases and J by 1 base, with 9 bases between the two germline ends. The CDR3 is CASSRTGSYEQYF. CDR3 nucleotides: TGTGCCAGCAGCCGAACAGGGTCCTACGAGCAGTACTTC.

This sequence joins TRBV3-1 (or the pseudogene TRBV3-2) and TRBJ1-2, with 7 bases identical to TRBD1. The germline V gene encodes CDR1 LGHDT and CDR2 YNNKEL (reference sequence). Trimming cost V 6 bases and J 0 bases; bases outside gene matches: 13. The CDR3 runs to 17 residues. DNA of the CDR3: TGTGCCAGCAGTCCCATGATTGACAGGGCGGCTAACTATGGCTACACCTTC. Residues: CASSPMIDRAANYGYTF.